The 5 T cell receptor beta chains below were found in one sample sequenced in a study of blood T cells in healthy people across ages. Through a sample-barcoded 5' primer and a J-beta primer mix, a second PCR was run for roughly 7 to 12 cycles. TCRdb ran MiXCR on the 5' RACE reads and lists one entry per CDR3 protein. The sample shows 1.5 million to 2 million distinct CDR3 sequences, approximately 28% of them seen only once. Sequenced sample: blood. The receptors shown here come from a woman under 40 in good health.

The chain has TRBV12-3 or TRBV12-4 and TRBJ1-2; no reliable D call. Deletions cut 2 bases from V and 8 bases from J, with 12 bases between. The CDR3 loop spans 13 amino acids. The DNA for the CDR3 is TGTGCCAGCAGTTTAAATGGGCTCCGGGGCTACACCTTC. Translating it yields CASSLNGLRGYTF.

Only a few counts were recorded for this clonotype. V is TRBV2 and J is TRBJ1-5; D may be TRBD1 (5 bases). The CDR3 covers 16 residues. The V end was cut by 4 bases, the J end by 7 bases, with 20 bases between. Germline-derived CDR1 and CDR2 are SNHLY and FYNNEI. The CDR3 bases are TGTGCCAGCAGTGCTTTTTGGGCCAGGGATAAGCAGCCCCAGCATTTT. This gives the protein CASSAFWARDKQPQHF.

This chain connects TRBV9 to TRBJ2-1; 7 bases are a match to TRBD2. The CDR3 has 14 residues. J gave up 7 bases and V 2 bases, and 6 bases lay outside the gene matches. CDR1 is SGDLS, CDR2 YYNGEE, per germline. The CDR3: CASSVLGGMNEQFF. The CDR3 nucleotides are TGTGCCAGCAGCGTTCTGGGGGGGATGAATGAGCAGTTCTTC.

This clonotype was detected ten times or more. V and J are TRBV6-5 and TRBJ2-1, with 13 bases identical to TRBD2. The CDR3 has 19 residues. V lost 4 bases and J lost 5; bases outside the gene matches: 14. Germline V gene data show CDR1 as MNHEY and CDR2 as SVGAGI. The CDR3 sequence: CASSFPAAGLAGRNNEQFF. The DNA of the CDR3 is TGTGCCAGCAGTTTCCCCGCGGCGGGACTAGCGGGGCGGAACAATGAGCAGTTCTTC.

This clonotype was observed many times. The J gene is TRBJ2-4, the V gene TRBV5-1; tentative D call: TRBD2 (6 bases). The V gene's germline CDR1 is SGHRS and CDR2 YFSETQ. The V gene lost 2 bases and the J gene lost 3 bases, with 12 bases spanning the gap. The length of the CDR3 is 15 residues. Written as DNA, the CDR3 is TGCGCCAGCAGCTTCGGGGGATCGGTCAAAAACATTCAGTACTTC. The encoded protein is CASSFGGSVKNIQYF.